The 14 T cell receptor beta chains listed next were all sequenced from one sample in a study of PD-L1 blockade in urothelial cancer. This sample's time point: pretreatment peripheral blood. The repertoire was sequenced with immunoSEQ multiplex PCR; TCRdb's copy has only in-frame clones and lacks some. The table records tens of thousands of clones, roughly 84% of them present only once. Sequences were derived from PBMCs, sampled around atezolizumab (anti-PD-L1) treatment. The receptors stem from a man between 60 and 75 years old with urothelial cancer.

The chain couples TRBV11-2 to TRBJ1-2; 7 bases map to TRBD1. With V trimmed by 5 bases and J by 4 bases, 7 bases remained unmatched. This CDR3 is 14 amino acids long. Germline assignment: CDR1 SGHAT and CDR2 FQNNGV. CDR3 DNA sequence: TGTGCCAGCAGCCAGGGGGGCGGTAGCTATGGCTACACCTTC. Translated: CASSQGGGSYGYTF.

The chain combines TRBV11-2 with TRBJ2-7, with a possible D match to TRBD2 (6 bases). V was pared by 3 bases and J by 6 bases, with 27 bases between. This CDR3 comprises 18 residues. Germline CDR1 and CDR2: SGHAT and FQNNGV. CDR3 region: CASSFWGNLGTLFLEQYF. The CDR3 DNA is TGTGCCAGCAGCTTTTGGGGTAACCTCGGGACTCTATTCCTCGAGCAGTACTTC.

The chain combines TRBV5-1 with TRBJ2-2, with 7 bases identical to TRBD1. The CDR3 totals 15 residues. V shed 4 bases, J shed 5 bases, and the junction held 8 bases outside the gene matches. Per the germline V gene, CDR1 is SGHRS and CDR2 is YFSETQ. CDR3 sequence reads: CASSTGQSPTGELFF. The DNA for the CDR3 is TGCGCCAGCAGCACGGGACAGTCACCGACCGGGGAGCTGTTTTTT.

The DNA for the CDR3 is TGTGCCAGCAGCCAAACCGGGCAAGAGACCCAGTACTTC. Translating it yields CASSQTGQETQYF. This chain joins TRBV4-2 and TRBJ2-5; D ambiguous. Germline CDR1 is LGHNA and CDR2 is YNFKEQ. The CDR3 covers 13 residues. V shed 2 bases and J shed 2 bases, with 6 bases lying between them.

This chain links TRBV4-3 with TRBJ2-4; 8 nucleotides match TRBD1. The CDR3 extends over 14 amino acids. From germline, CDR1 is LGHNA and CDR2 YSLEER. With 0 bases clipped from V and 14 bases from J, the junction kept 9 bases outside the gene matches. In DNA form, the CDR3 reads TGCGCCAGCAGCCAAGATATGCAGGGGGCAATAGAGTACTTC. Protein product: CASSQDMQGAIEYF.

Here the CDR3 DNA reads TGTGCCAGCAGTTTTCGCCGCGGACAGGGGGCGGGGACTGAAGCTTTCTTT. It specifies CASSFRRGQGAGTEAFF. V is TRBV27 and J is TRBJ1-1, with 11 bases that match TRBD1. The CDR3 contains 17 residues. Germline V gene sequence: CDR1 MNHEY, CDR2 SMNVEV (reference sequence). V gave up 3 bases and J gave up 5 bases; unmatched junction bases: 11.

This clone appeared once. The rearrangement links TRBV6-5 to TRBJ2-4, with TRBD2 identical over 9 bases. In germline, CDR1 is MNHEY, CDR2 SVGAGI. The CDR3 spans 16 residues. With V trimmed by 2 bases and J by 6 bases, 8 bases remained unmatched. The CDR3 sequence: CASSYGLAGGGNIQYF. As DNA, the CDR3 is TGTGCCAGCAGTTACGGTTTGGCGGGAGGGGGAAACATTCAGTACTTC.

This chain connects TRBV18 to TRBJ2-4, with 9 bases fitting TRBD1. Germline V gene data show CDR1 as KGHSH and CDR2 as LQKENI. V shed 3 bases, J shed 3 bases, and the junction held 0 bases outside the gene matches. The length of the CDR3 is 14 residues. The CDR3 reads CASSPTGGKNIQYF. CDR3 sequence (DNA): TGTGCCAGCTCACCGACAGGGGGCAAAAACATTCAGTACTTC.

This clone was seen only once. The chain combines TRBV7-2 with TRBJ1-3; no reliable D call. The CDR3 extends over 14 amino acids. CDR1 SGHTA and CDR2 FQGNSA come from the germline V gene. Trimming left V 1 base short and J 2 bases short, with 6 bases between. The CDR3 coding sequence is TGTGCCAGCAGCTTAGAGCAGGCTGGAAACACCATATATTTT. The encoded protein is CASSLEQAGNTIYF.

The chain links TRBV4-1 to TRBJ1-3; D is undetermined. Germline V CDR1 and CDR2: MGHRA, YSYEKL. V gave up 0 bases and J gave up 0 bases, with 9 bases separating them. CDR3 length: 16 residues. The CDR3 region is CASSQDPGSSGNTIYF. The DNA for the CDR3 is TGCGCCAGCAGCCAAGATCCCGGGAGCTCTGGAAACACCATATATTTT.

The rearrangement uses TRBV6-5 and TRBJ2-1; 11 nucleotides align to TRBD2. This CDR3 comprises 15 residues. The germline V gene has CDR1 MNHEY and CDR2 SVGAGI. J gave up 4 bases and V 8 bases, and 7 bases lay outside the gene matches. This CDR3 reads CASGTGTSGYNEQFF. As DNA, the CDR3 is TGTGCCAGCGGGACCGGGACTAGCGGTTACAATGAGCAGTTCTTC.

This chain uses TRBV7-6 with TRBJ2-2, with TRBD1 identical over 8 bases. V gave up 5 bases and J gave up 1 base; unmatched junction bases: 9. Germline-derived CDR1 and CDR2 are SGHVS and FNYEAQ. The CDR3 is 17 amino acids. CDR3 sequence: CASSLRTGIGNTGELFF. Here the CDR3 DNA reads TGTGCCAGCAGCCTCAGGACAGGGATAGGGAACACCGGGGAGCTGTTTTTT. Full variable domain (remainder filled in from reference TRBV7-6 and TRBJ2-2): GAGVSQSPRYKVTKRGQDVALRCDPISGHVSLYWYRQALGQGPEFLTYFNYEAQQDKSGLPNDRFSAERPEGSISTLTIQRTEQRDSAMYRCASSLRTGIGNTGELFFGEGSRLTVL.

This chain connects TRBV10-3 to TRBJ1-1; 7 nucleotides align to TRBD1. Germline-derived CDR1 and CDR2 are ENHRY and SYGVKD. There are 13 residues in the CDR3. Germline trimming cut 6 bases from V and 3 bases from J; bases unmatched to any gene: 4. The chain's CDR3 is CAIRWQGDTEAFF. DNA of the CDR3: TGTGCCATCAGATGGCAGGGGGACACTGAAGCTTTCTTT.

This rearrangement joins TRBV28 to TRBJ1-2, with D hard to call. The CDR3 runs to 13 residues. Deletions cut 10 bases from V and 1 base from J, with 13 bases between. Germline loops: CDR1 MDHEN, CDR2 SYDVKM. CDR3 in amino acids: CAIGAIGNYGYTF. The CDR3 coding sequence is TGTGCCATCGGAGCGATAGGTAACTATGGCTACACCTTC.